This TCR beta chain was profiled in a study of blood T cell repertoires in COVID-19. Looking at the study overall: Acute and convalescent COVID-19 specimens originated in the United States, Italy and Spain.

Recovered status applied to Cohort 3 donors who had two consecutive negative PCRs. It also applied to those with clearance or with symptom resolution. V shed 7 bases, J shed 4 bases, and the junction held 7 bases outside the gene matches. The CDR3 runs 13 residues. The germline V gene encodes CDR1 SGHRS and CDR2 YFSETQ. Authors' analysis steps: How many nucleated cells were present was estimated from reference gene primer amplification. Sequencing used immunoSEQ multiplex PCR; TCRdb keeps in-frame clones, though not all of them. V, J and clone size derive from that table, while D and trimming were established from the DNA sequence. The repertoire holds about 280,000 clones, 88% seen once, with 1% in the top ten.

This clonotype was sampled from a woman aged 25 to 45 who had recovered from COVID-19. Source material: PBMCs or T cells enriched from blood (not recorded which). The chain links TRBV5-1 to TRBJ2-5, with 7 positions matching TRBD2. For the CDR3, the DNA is TGCGCCAGCTCCGCTAGCGGCCCAGAGACCCAGTACTTC. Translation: CASSASGPETQYF. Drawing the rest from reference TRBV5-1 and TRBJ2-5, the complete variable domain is KAGVTQTPRYLIKTRGQQVTLSCSPISGHRSVSWYQQTPGQGLQFLFEYFSETQRNKGNFPGRFSGRQFSNSRSEMNVSTLELGDSALYLCASSASGPETQYFGPGTRLLVL.